The rows below give T cell receptor beta chains drawn from one sample of a study of monozygotic twins with inflammatory bowel disease. TCRdb reworked the 5' RACE reads into one entry per CDR3 protein, no DNA. Seen in this sample are 200,000 to 250,000 distinct CDR3 sequences; the ten most common clones hold less than 2%. The sequenced material came from blood. The receptors originated from a human donor with ulcerative colitis or Crohn's disease, or a healthy co-twin of an affected twin (not recorded which). The CDR3 runs from the conserved cysteine through the conserved F or W.

TRBV6-6	TRBJ2-2	CASAVRPPGELFF
TRBV20-1	TRBJ1-4	CSARDVGTGDEKLFF
TRBV6-1	TRBJ2-1	CASSAQGALDEQFF
TRBV20-1	TRBJ2-3	CSARQPGTDTQYF
TRBV29-1	TRBJ2-1	CSGDNRVGNEQFF
TRBV12-3/TRBV12-4	TRBJ2-1	CASSPPFGGARNEQFF
TRBV18	TRBJ1-5	CASSLTGSQPQHF
TRBV7-9	TRBJ2-1	CASSLRGTPYNEQFF
TRBV7-2	TRBJ1-1	CASSLQTGDEAFF
TRBV5-1	TRBJ2-7	CASSLDGSYEQYF
TRBV5-1	TRBJ1-1	CASSFTPVSFITEAFF
TRBV18	TRBJ1-1	CASSFRRGSGTEAFF
TRBV5-5	TRBJ1-2	CASSVGGTARNYGYTF
TRBV20-1	TRBJ2-3	CSASPYRDTQYF
TRBV6-5	TRBJ2-5	CASSYSLESAQETQYF